The T cell receptor beta chain described here comes from a study of cytomegalovirus exposure and HLA in healthy donors. About the study: Both the 100 to 150 validation repertoires and the approximately 700 first-cohort repertoires used the same platform, as reported by a later analysis. Regarding the study as a whole: The dataset shows that most TCR sequences were rare, while some public TCRs occurred in many donors.

Concerning this clone itself: What it binds is unknown.

Using immunoSEQ multiplex PCR, the repertoire was profiled, and TCRdb retains in-frame clones only, with some absent. The table records roughly 230,000 clones, less than 95% of them present only once. CDR3 length: 15 residues. Germline-derived CDR1 and CDR2 are LNHDA and SQIVND (reference sequence). V lost 3 bases, J lost 5 bases, and 7 bases stayed unmatched. The V call is TRBV19, the J call TRBJ1-5; 7 bases agree with TRBD1. The sequenced material came from PBMCs. The receptor was derived from a woman aged 30 to 39 in good health and CMV-seronegative. The CDR3 DNA is TGTGCCAGTAGTATTACAGGGGCTTCTCATCAGCCCCAGCATTTT. This codes for CASSITGASHQPQHF.